What follows describes a single TCR beta chain. The antigen remains unidentified. This record belongs to a study of CD4 T cells in relation to SARS-CoV-2 and coronaviruses. CD4+ T cells from unexposed donors were obtained before the COVID-19 pandemic (2011-2018). After about 10 days of culture, CD4+ T cells were isolated. The CDR3 is 14 amino acids. Between the trimmed V and J ends, which lost 7 bases and 2 bases, there was a span of 15 bases. CDR1 is SNHLY and CDR2 is FYNNEI in the germline V gene. Sequencing was performed with immunoSEQ multiplex PCR; in TCRdb, only in-frame clones are kept and a portion is missing. This sample carries approximately 25,000 clones, less than 85% of them seen once, and the ten largest clones take roughly 18%.

This TCR was recovered from a human donor in good health. The genes are TRBV2 and TRBJ2-7; a weak D match, TRBD1 (6 bases). Input material: CD4+ T cells from PBMCs, cultured in vitro. DNA of the CDR3: TGTGCCAGCAACCTAAACAGGGAAGCCTACGAGCAGTACTTC. As protein: CASNLNREAYEQYF.